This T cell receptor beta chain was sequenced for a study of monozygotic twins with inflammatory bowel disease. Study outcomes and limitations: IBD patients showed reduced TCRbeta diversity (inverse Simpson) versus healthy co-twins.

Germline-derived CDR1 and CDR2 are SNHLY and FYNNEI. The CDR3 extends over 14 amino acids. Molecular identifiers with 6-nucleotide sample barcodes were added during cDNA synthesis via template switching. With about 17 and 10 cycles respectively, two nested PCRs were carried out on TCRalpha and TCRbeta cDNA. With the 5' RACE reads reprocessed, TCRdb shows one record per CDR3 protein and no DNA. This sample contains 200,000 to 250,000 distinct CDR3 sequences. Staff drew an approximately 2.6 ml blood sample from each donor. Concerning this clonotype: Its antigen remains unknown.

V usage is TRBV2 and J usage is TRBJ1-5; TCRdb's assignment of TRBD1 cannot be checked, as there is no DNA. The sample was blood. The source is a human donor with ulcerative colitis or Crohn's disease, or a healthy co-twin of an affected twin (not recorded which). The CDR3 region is CASNPGHSNQPQHF.